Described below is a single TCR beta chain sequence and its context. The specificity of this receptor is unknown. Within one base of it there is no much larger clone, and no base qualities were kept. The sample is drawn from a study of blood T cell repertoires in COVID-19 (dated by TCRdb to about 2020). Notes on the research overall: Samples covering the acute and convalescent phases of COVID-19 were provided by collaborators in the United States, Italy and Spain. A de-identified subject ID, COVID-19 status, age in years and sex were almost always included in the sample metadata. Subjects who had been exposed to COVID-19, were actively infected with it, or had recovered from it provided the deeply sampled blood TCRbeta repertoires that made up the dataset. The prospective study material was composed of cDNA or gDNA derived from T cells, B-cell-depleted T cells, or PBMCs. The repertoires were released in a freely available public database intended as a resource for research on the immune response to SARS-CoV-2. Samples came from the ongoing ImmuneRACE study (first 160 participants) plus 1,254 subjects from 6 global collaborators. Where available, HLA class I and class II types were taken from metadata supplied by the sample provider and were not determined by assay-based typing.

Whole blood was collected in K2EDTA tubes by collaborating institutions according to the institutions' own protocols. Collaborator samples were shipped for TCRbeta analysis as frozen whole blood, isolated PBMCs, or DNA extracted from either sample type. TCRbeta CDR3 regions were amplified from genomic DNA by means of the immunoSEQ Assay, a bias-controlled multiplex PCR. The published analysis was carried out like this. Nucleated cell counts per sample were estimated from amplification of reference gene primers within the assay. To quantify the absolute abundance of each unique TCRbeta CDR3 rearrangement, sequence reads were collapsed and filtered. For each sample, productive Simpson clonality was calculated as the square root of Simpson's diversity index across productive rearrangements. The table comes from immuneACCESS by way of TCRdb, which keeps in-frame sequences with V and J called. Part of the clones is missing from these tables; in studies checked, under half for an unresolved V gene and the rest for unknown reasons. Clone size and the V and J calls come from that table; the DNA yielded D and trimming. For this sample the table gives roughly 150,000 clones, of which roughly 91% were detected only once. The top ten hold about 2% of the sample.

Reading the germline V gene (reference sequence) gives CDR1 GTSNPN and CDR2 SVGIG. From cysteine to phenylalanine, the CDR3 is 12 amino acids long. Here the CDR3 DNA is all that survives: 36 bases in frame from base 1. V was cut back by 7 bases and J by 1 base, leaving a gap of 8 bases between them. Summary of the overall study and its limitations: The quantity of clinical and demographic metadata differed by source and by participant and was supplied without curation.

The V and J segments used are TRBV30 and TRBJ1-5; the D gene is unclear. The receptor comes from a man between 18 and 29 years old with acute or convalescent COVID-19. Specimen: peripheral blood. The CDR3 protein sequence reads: CASSVSNQPQHF. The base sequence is TGTGCCTCGAGCGTGAGCAATCAGCCCCAGCATTTT. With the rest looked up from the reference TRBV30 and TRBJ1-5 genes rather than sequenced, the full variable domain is SQTIHQWPATLVQPVGSPLSLECTVEGTSNPNLYWYRQAAGRGLQLLFYSVGIGQISSEVPQNLSASRPQDRQFILSSKKLLLSDSGFYLCASSVSNQPQHFGDGTRLSIL.